The rows below give T cell receptor beta chains drawn from one sample of a study of blood T cell repertoires in COVID-19. Here immunoSEQ multiplex PCR was the method, and the copy in TCRdb shows in-frame clones only, minus some. The sample includes 97,000 or so clones, 79% of them seen just once. Sequenced: peripheral blood. The source is a woman aged 80 or older with active or convalescent COVID-19. Both conserved end residues are part of each CDR3. The D gene is left open where the match is weak. Size is stated for part of the rows, as once, few or many counts, or as a class when the clone is expanded.

len	v_gene	abundance	d_gene	j_gene	CDR3aa	CDR3nt
17	TRBV28	.	.	TRBJ1-5	CASSPTVWGGSNQPQHF	TGTGCCAGCAGCCCCACGGTTTGGGGCGGCAGCAATCAGCCCCAGCATTTT
14	TRBV7-2	few	.	TRBJ2-3	CASSLRTTTDTQYF	TGTGCCAGCAGCCTGCGGACAACCACAGATACGCAGTATTTT
14	TRBV29-1	.	TRBD2	TRBJ2-7	CSVTRLADSYEQYF	TGCAGCGTTACTCGACTAGCGGACTCCTACGAGCAGTACTTC
18	TRBV27	few	TRBD2	TRBJ2-3	CASRKLSGRAYGTDTQYF	TGTGCCAGCAGAAAACTTAGCGGGAGGGCCTACGGCACAGATACGCAGTATTTT
14	TRBV6-2/TRBV6-3	.	.	TRBJ1-2	CASSWVQGKDGYTF	TGTGCCAGCAGCTGGGTGCAGGGTAAGGATGGCTACACCTTC
14	TRBV11-3	.	TRBD1	TRBJ2-1	CASRVGQGSNEQFF	TGTGCCAGCAGGGTGGGACAGGGGTCCAATGAGCAGTTCTTC
16	TRBV20-1	.	TRBD2	TRBJ2-5	CSASRGRGTRPGTQYF	TGCAGTGCTAGTAGGGGGAGGGGGACTAGGCCGGGGACCCAGTACTTC
15	TRBV7-7	.	TRBD2	TRBJ2-2	CASGPPSGGTGELFF	TGTGCTAGCGGCCCCCCTAGCGGGGGAACCGGGGAGCTGTTTTTT
14	TRBV6-5	.	.	TRBJ1-5	CASTTGGPDQPQHF	TGTGCCAGCACCACAGGCGGACCAGATCAGCCCCAGCATTTT
15	TRBV9	.	TRBD2	TRBJ2-1	CASSVTSGLYNEQFF	TGTGCCAGCAGCGTTACTAGCGGACTCTACAATGAGCAGTTCTTC
14	TRBV18	.	TRBD2	TRBJ2-1	CASSPGLAYNEQFF	TGTGCCAGCTCACCAGGACTAGCGTACAATGAGCAGTTCTTC
17	TRBV5-1	.	TRBD2	TRBJ2-7	CASSLDQTSGSTYEQYF	TGTGCCAGCAGCTTGGACCAGACTAGCGGGTCCACCTACGAGCAGTACTTC
14	TRBV28	.	.	TRBJ2-7	CASSLSVGSGEQYF	TGTGCCAGCAGTTTATCAGTTGGGAGCGGCGAGCAGTACTTC
12	TRBV6-5	.	.	TRBJ1-2	CASSLEGYGYTF	TGTGCCAGCAGTCTCGAGGGCTATGGCTACACCTTC
17	TRBV7-2	.	.	TRBJ1-5	CASSFIVISGQHQPQHF	TGTGCCAGCAGCTTTATCGTCATCAGTGGACAGCATCAGCCCCAGCATTTT
13	TRBV5-1	.	.	TRBJ1-4	CASNGQPNEKLFF	TGCGCCAGCAACGGACAACCTAATGAAAAACTGTTTTTT
15	TRBV29-1	.	.	TRBJ2-3	CSVDTGRSRADTQYF	TGCAGCGTTGATACAGGGAGATCAAGGGCAGATACGCAGTATTTT
14	TRBV2	.	TRBD1	TRBJ2-3	CASMRTGYTDTQYF	TGTGCCAGCATGAGGACAGGGTACACAGATACGCAGTATTTT
14	TRBV4-2	.	TRBD1	TRBJ2-1	CASSRDRGLNEQFF	TGTGCCAGCAGCCGGGACAGGGGGCTCAATGAGCAGTTCTTC
15	TRBV10-3	.	TRBD2	TRBJ2-5	CATNLGLAGQETQYF	TGTGCCACCAACCTAGGACTAGCGGGGCAAGAGACCCAGTACTTC
16	TRBV19	.	.	TRBJ1-1	CASIGQQAGGVTEAFF	TGTGCCAGTATAGGACAGCAGGCTGGGGGTGTCACTGAAGCTTTCTTT
13	TRBV6-5	few	.	TRBJ1-1	CASRYEGVTEAFF	TGTGCCAGCAGATATGAGGGGGTCACTGAAGCTTTCTTT
17	TRBV7-3	.	TRBD1	TRBJ1-1	CASSLIVEGALNTEAFF	TGTGCCAGCAGCTTGATTGTTGAGGGGGCCTTGAACACTGAAGCTTTCTTT
13	TRBV7-2	.	TRBD2	TRBJ2-2	CASSLSGAGELFF	TGTGCCAGCAGCTTAAGCGGGGCCGGGGAGCTGTTTTTT
15	TRBV7-2	.	.	TRBJ2-7	CASSFNGLGVGEQYF	TGTGCCAGCAGCTTTAACGGATTGGGAGTGGGTGAGCAGTACTTC
15	TRBV18	.	.	TRBJ1-1	CASSSQRAGPTEAFF	TGTGCCAGCTCATCGCAGCGGGCGGGCCCCACTGAAGCTTTCTTT